Listed here is a single T cell receptor beta chain. Measured with immunoSEQ multiplex PCR; TCRdb has only the in-frame clones, and not every one. The data hold around 84,000 clones, with roughly 98% observed a single time. Trimming removed 3 bases from V and 2 bases from J; junction bases left unmatched: 4. CDR1 MNHEY and CDR2 SMNVEV come from the germline V gene (reference sequence). The CDR3 has 15 amino acids. The data are from a study of technical replicates of blood from a few donors. The sample consisted of T cells isolated from PBMCs. The sequence was collected from a human donor in good health. The V and J genes are TRBV27 and TRBJ1-3, with TRBD1 matching 7 bases. The CDR3 is CASSFRQGAGNTIYF. CDR3 bases: TGTGCCAGCAGTTTTCGACAGGGTGCTGGAAACACCATATATTTT.